These 2 T cell receptor beta chains were sequenced from one sample in a study of T cells in Graves' hyperthyroidism and ophthalmopathy. TCR beta CDR3 regions were amplified from RNA transcripts. The HTBI primer set was used in a first-round RT-PCR of the TCR CDR3. TCRdb used MiXCR to reprocess the multiplex PCR reads, holding one entry per CDR3 protein. The sample contains 600,000 to 900,000 distinct CDR3 sequences, 15% to 20% of which appear only once. Sequenced: blood. The receptors derive from a man between 18 and 29 years old with Graves' hyperthyroidism.

This clonotype was recorded many times. The gene calls are TRBV7-9 and TRBJ2-7; no definite D call. The CDR3 runs 16 residues. The V and J ends lost 4 bases and 0 bases respectively, with 16 bases between them. Germline assignment: CDR1 SEHNR and CDR2 FQNEAQ (reference sequence). The DNA for the CDR3 is TGTGCCAGCAGCTCTATGGGCCCGGACGACTCCTACGAGCAGTACTTC. Translated, it gives CASSSMGPDDSYEQYF. Based on the CDR3 plus reference TRBV7-9 and TRBJ2-7, the full variable domain is DTGVSQNPRHKITKRGQNVTFRCDPISEHNRLYWYRQTLGQGPEFLTYFQNEAQLEKSRLLSDRFSAERPKGSFSTLEIQRTEQGDSAMYLCASSSMGPDDSYEQYFGPGTRLTVT.

This clonotype was observed a handful of times. The gene calls are TRBV20-1 and TRBJ1-2; weak D call: TRBD1 (6 bases). CDR1 and CDR2 from the germline V gene are DFQATT and SNEGSKA (reference sequence). This CDR3 has 16 residues. The V and J ends lost 1 base and 0 bases respectively, with 15 bases between them. CDR3 residues: CSARGTGFRANYGYTF. Here the CDR3 DNA reads TGCAGTGCTAGAGGAACAGGGTTTCGAGCTAACTATGGCTACACCTTC.